These 29 T cell receptor beta chains were sequenced from one sample in a study of blood T cell repertoires in COVID-19. This table comes from immunoSEQ multiplex PCR, and its TCRdb copy is limited to in-frame clones, with some not included. Of 450,000 or so clones in the sample, about 90% were seen once. Sample: peripheral blood. These TCRs come from a man aged 18 to 29 with COVID-19, enrolled during active disease.

This CDR3 reads CASSWGTSGSYEQYF. In DNA, the CDR3 is TGCGCCAGCAGCTGGGGGACTAGCGGGAGTTACGAGCAGTACTTC. The chain links TRBV5-1 to TRBJ2-7; 14 positions agree with TRBD2. CDR3 size: 15 residues. J lost 4 bases, V lost 3 bases, and 3 bases had no gene match. CDR1 and CDR2 from the germline V gene are SGHRS and YFSETQ.

The chain uses TRBV12-3 or TRBV12-4 and TRBJ2-2; 7 bases align to TRBD1. J gave up 7 bases and V 5 bases, and 4 bases lay outside the gene matches. This CDR3 region has 13 residues. CDR3 nucleotides: TGTGCCAGCAGTCTACAGGGGTACGGGGAGCTGTTTTTT. Translated: CASSLQGYGELFF.

The V and J genes are TRBV5-5 and TRBJ1-2; D not certain. This CDR3 region has 13 residues. The ends were cut back, 2 bases at V and 6 bases at J, with 11 bases in the middle. Germline assignment: CDR1 SGHKS and CDR2 YYEKEE (reference sequence). The CDR3 loop reads CASSLRDGNGYTF. CDR3 nucleotides: TGTGCCAGCAGCTTAAGAGACGGGAATGGCTACACCTTC.

This chain joins TRBV9 and TRBJ1-2; 10 bases fit TRBD1. Germline-derived CDR1 and CDR2 are SGDLS and YYNGEE. The CDR3 length is 14 residues. Trimming took 3 bases from V and 8 from J; bases not matched to a gene: 7. The CDR3 reads CASSATGGAGGYTF. DNA for the CDR3: TGTGCCAGCAGCGCGACAGGGGGCGCGGGGGGCTACACCTTC. Full variable domain (outside the CDR3, taken from reference TRBV9 and TRBJ1-2): DSGVTQTPKHLITATGQRVTLRCSPRSGDLSVYWYQQSLDQGLQFLIQYYNGEERAKGNILERFSAQQFPDLHSELNLSSLELGDSALYFCASSATGGAGGYTFGSGTRLTVV.

This chain's CDR3 is CASSFGPSGRNEQFF. The CDR3 DNA sequence: TGTGCCAGCAGCTTTGGGCCTAGCGGCCGCAATGAGCAGTTCTTC. The rearrangement links TRBV7-2 to TRBJ2-1; 7 bases align to TRBD2. Germline V gene data show CDR1 as SGHTA and CDR2 as FQGNSA. The CDR3 has 15 amino acids. The V and J ends lost 3 bases and 6 bases, in that order; junction bases with no gene match: 8.

The chain carries TRBV18 and TRBJ2-5, with 13 nucleotides matching TRBD2. The trim removed 3 bases at V and 3 bases at J, leaving 7 bases unmatched. The CDR3 extends over 17 amino acids. Germline CDR1 reads KGHSH; CDR2 reads LQKENI. The CDR3 nucleotides are TGTGCCAGCTCACCTTCGAGGACTAGCGGGAGTAAAGAGACCCAGTACTTC. Residues: CASSPSRTSGSKETQYF.

This rearrangement joins TRBV7-9 to TRBJ1-2, with TRBD1 identical over 7 bases. This CDR3 has 14 residues. Germline lookup yields CDR1 SEHNR and CDR2 FQNEAQ (reference sequence). V shed 5 bases and J 4 bases; nucleotides not matched to a gene: 7. CDR3 DNA: TGTGCCAGCAGCGAATTGGGACAGCCCTATGGCTACACCTTC. It translates to CASSELGQPYGYTF.

This clone was observed a single time. This rearrangement joins TRBV3-1 (or the pseudogene TRBV3-2) to TRBJ1-4; 9 bases line up with TRBD1. Losses at the gene ends were 1 base for V and 5 bases for J; bases not matched to a gene: 2. CDR3 size: 15 residues. The germline CDR1 and CDR2 sequences are LGHDT and YNNKEL (reference sequence). In nucleotides, the CDR3 is TGTGCCAGCAGCCAAGCGGACAGGGGAAATGAAAAACTGTTTTTT. Protein: CASSQADRGNEKLFF.

In its sample, this clone was seen many times. This chain links TRBV25-1 with TRBJ1-2; D uncertain. Trimming pared 2 bases from V and 6 bases from J, leaving 7 bases between. Looked up from germline, CDR1 is MGHDK and CDR2 is SYGVNS. This CDR3 comprises 12 residues. The CDR3 reads CASSEEFDGYTF. The CDR3 DNA sequence: TGTGCCAGCAGTGAAGAGTTTGATGGCTACACCTTC.

The chain has TRBV28 and TRBJ1-2; TRBD1 aligns across 7 bases. The germline V gene encodes CDR1 MDHEN and CDR2 SYDVKM. The CDR3 sequence is 12 residues long. With V trimmed by 6 bases and J by 7 bases, 5 bases remained unmatched. The CDR3 DNA reads TGTGCCAGCAGGACAGGGAGTTCTGGCTACACCTTC. As protein: CASRTGSSGYTF.

A word on this clone: Other DNA sequences in this sample translate to the same CDR3. This rearrangement joins TRBV6-5 to TRBJ1-1; 7 bases fit TRBD1. In germline, CDR1 is MNHEY, CDR2 SVGAGI. CDR3 size: 14 residues. V shed 0 bases and J 5 bases; nucleotides not matched to a gene: 3. CDR3 amino acids: CASSYSSGGTEAFF. In DNA form, the CDR3 reads TGTGCCAGCAGTTACTCATCAGGGGGAACTGAAGCTTTCTTT.

The chain couples TRBV6-2 or TRBV6-3 to TRBJ2-5, with a possible D match to TRBD2 (5 bases). The CDR3 spans 14 residues. Germline V gives CDR1 MNHEY, CDR2 SVGEGT. V was clipped by 2 bases and J by 4 bases, with 11 bases between them. In DNA, the CDR3 is TGTGCCAGCAGTTACGCGGGTTCCGGAGAGACCCAGTACTTC. The encoded protein is CASSYAGSGETQYF.

J is TRBJ2-5 and V is TRBV3-1 (or the pseudogene TRBV3-2), with 11 nucleotides matching TRBD2. The CDR3 is made up of 14 amino acids. CDR1 and CDR2 (germline): LGHDT, YNNKEL (reference sequence). Germline trimming cut 8 bases from V and 5 bases from J; bases unmatched to any gene: 7. This CDR3 is CASGDSGGGETQYF. The CDR3 nucleotides read TGTGCCAGCGGGGATAGCGGGGGGGGCGAGACCCAGTACTTC.

V gene TRBV30 combines with J gene TRBJ2-1, with D perhaps matching TRBD1 (6 bases). V lost 5 bases to trimming and J lost 2 bases, with 34 bases between them. The CDR3 spans 21 residues. CDR1 GTSNPN and CDR2 SVGIG come from the germline V gene (reference sequence). CDR3 nucleotide sequence: TGTGCCTGGTTTCCCACTTTCGGACAGCGGATAGGTAGACACCCCTACAATGAGCAGTTCTTC. It specifies CAWFPTFGQRIGRHPYNEQFF.

The V call is TRBV10-1, the J call TRBJ1-1; D is unclear. V shed 0 bases and J shed 0 bases, with 26 bases lying between them. Per germline, CDR1 WNHNN and CDR2 SYGVQD (reference sequence). There are 21 residues in the CDR3. CDR3 sequence reads: CASSESGLYRGRTGLNTEAFF. The CDR3 bases are TGCGCCAGCAGTGAGTCTGGACTGTACCGCGGCCGCACGGGTTTGAACACTGAAGCTTTCTTT.

This clone was observed a few times. The V gene is TRBV10-1, the J gene TRBJ2-2; tentatively, D is TRBD2 (5 bases). Germline CDR1 WNHNN, CDR2 SYGVQD (reference sequence). The CDR3 runs 13 residues. With 8 bases removed from V and 4 bases from J, the gap between germline ends came to 11 bases. CDR3 nucleotide sequence: TGCGCCAGCTCACTAGTCCCCACCGGGGAGCTGTTTTTT. This sequence encodes CASSLVPTGELFF.

The J gene is TRBJ2-5, the V gene TRBV6-5, with D tentatively TRBD2 (5 bases). V was shortened by 8 bases and J by 5 bases, with 18 bases between the two germline ends. Per germline, CDR1 MNHEY and CDR2 SVGAGI. This CDR3 is built from 14 residues. CDR3 loop: CASGTYLAVETQYF. As DNA, the CDR3 is TGTGCCAGCGGAACATATCTAGCCGTGGAGACCCAGTACTTC.

This clone has only one observation. The chain links TRBV4-1 to TRBJ2-7, with D possibly matching TRBD1 (5 bases). Trimming shortened V by 1 base and J by 0 bases, and 10 bases separated the two germline ends. The CDR3 contains 15 residues. The germline V gene has CDR1 MGHRA and CDR2 YSYEKL. CDR3 nucleotides: TGCGCCAGCAGCCAAGCTGGGGCTCCCTCCTACGAGCAGTACTTC. It codes for CASSQAGAPSYEQYF.

The table lists this clone with a few counts. This chain links TRBV19 with TRBJ2-2; D perhaps matches TRBD1 (7 bases). The CDR3 extends over 13 amino acids. V was pared by 11 bases and J by 0 bases, with 10 bases between. Germline CDR1 reads LNHDA; CDR2 reads SQIVND (reference sequence). CDR3 loop: CAGGTANTGELFF. Here the CDR3 DNA reads TGTGCCGGCGGGACAGCGAACACCGGGGAGCTGTTTTTT.

The chain is built from TRBV30 and TRBJ2-1; 7 positions agree with TRBD1. Germline-derived CDR1 and CDR2 are GTSNPN and SVGIG (reference sequence). CDR3 size: 18 residues. Trimming removed 4 bases from V and 2 bases from J; junction bases left unmatched: 17. This CDR3 reads CAWNKGAKGQIPYNEQFF. The CDR3 DNA reads as TGTGCCTGGAATAAGGGGGCCAAAGGGCAAATACCCTACAATGAGCAGTTCTTC.

The chain has TRBV6-5 and TRBJ2-7; the match to TRBD1 covers 7 bases. CDR1 is MNHEY, CDR2 SVGAGI, per germline. The CDR3 covers 14 residues. V was clipped by 6 bases and J by 3 bases; unmatched bases: 8. CDR3 residues: CASSIIRDSYEQYF. In DNA form, the CDR3 reads TGTGCCAGCAGCATCATACGGGACAGCTACGAGCAGTACTTC.

The chain joins TRBV5-4 to TRBJ2-7, with 16 bases lining up with TRBD2. V dropped 4 bases and J dropped 6; count of bases not matched to a gene: 10. The length of the CDR3 is 17 residues. Germline CDR1 reads SGHNT; CDR2 reads YYREEE (reference sequence). CDR3 coding DNA: TGTGCCAGCAGCGCTGGGACTAGCGGGAGGGCCTCCGGCGAGCAGTACTTC. Translated: CASSAGTSGRASGEQYF. Full variable domain (remainder filled in from reference TRBV5-4 and TRBJ2-7): ETGVTQSPTHLIKTRGQQVTLRCSSQSGHNTVSWYQQALGQGPQFIFQYYREEENGRGNFPPRFSGLQFPNYSSELNVNALELDDSALYLCASSAGTSGRASGEQYFGPGTRLTVT.

The genes are TRBV7-9 and TRBJ2-1, with 9 bases matching TRBD2. CDR1 is SEHNR and CDR2 is FQNEAQ in the germline V gene (reference sequence). Trimming removed 3 bases from V and 6 bases from J; junction bases left unmatched: 6. This CDR3 has 15 residues. CDR3 region: CASSFLAGTSNEQFF. CDR3 DNA sequence: TGTGCCAGCAGCTTCCTAGCGGGAACATCCAATGAGCAGTTCTTC.

V and J are TRBV7-9 and TRBJ2-1, with TRBD2 matching over 9 bases. The CDR3 covers 16 residues. V shed 5 bases and J 2 bases; nucleotides not matched to a gene: 7. The V gene's germline CDR1 is SEHNR and CDR2 FQNEAQ (reference sequence). The CDR3 protein is CASSPDGGGAYNEQFF. CDR3 coding DNA: TGTGCCAGCAGCCCAGACGGCGGGGGGGCCTACAATGAGCAGTTCTTC.

The chain has TRBV6-5 and TRBJ1-2; D remains unclear. Between the trimmed V and J ends, which lost 7 bases and 1 base, there was a span of 10 bases. Germline CDR1 and CDR2: MNHEY and SVGAGI. The CDR3 is 13 residues long. The CDR3 spells CASTKYVNYGYTF. CDR3 sequence (DNA): TGTGCCAGCACTAAGTATGTTAACTATGGCTACACCTTC.

V gene TRBV27 combines with J gene TRBJ2-2, with TRBD1 matching over 7 bases. Germline CDR1 is MNHEY and CDR2 is SMNVEV (reference sequence). V lost 3 bases to trimming and J lost 7 bases; unmatched junction nucleotides: 8. The CDR3 contains 15 residues. In DNA, the CDR3 is TGTGCCAGCAGTTTTTTGCAGGGGGTACTCGGGGAGCTGTTTTTT. Encoded protein: CASSFLQGVLGELFF.

The chain combines TRBV4-2 with TRBJ1-3; D unclear. The CDR3 is made up of 17 amino acids. Trimming took off 0 bases at V and 0 bases at J, with 12 bases between the two ends. In germline, CDR1 is LGHNA, CDR2 YNFKEQ. CDR3 in amino acids: CASSQDLGGFSGNTIYF. Written as DNA, the CDR3 is TGTGCCAGCAGCCAAGATCTTGGAGGGTTCTCTGGAAACACCATATATTTT.

The J gene is TRBJ2-7, the V gene TRBV5-8; no clear D. CDR3 length equals 13 residues. V dropped 0 bases and J dropped 4 bases, with 8 bases sitting between them. Per the germline V gene, CDR1 is SGHTS and CDR2 is YDEGEE. The CDR3 DNA sequence: TGTGCCAGCAGCTTGGGTTTCGGGTACGAGCAGTACTTC. Its translation is CASSLGFGYEQYF.

The V and J genes are TRBV7-9 and TRBJ2-7, with 7 bases lining up with TRBD2. In germline, CDR1 is SEHNR, CDR2 FQNEAQ (reference sequence). Trimming at V came to 1 base and at J to 5 bases, leaving 2 bases not matched to a gene. This CDR3 is built from 13 residues. CDR3 nucleotides: TGTGCCAGCAGCTTAGGTGGGGGGGACGAGCAGTACTTC. Protein sequence: CASSLGGGDEQYF.